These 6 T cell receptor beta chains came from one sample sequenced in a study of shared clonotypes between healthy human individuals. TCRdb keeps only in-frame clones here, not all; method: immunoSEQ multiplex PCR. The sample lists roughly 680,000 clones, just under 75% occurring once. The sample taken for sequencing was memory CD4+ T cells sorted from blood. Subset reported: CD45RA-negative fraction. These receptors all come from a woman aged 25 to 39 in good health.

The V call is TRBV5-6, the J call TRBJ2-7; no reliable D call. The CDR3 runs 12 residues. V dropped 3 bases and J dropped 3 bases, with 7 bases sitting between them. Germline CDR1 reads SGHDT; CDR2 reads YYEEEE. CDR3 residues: CASSYYFYEQYF. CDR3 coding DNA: TGTGCCAGCAGCTACTATTTCTACGAGCAGTACTTC.

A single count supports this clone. The CDR3 loop reads CASHSGANVLTF. The CDR3 nucleotides are TGTGCCAGCCACTCCGGGGCCAACGTCCTGACTTTC. This chain connects TRBV5-4 to TRBJ2-6, with no clear D. The V gene lost 7 bases and the J gene lost 4 bases, with 6 bases spanning the gap. The germline gives CDR1 SGHNT, CDR2 YYREEE (reference sequence). The CDR3 is 12 amino acids.

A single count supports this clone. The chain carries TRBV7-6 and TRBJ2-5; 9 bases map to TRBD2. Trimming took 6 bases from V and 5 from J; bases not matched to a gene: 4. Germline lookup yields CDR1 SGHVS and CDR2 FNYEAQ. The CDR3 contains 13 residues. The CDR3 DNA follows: TGTGCCAGCAGTCTTAGCGGGAGTGAGACCCAGTACTTC. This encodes CASSLSGSETQYF.

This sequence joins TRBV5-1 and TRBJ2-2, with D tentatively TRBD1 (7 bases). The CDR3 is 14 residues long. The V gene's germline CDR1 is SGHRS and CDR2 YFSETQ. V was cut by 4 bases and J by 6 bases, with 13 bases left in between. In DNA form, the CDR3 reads TGCGCCAGCAGCAGACAGGGAGGTGCCGGGGAGCTGTTTTTT. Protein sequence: CASSRQGGAGELFF.

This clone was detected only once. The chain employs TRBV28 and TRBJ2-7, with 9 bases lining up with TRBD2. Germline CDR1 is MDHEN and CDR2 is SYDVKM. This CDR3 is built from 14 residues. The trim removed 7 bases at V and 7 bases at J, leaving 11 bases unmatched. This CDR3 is CASKPPGLAREQYF. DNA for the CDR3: TGTGCCAGCAAACCGCCGGGACTAGCTAGGGAGCAGTACTTC.

CDR3 residues: CASSFGEGHTYEQYF. CDR3 bases: TGCGCCAGCAGCTTCGGGGAAGGTCATACCTACGAGCAGTACTTC. The chain uses TRBV5-1 and TRBJ2-7, with a weak D call TRBD2 (5 bases). Looked up from germline, CDR1 is SGHRS and CDR2 is YFSETQ. The CDR3 has 15 residues. V gave up 2 bases and J gave up 2 bases, with 14 bases separating them.